The clone carrying this TCR beta chain was found many times. Its target is unknown. The iRepertoire nested amplicon-rescue multiplex PCR amplified TCR alpha and beta CDR3s from RNA. Input was roughly 100-450 ng of tissue mRNA or PBMC total RNA. A single record per CDR3 protein comes from TCRdb applying MiXCR to the multiplex PCR reads. Of about 110,000 distinct CDR3 sequences in the sample, around 25% were seen once. Germline V gene lookup returns CDR1 SQVTM and CDR2 ANQGSEA. CDR3 size: 13 residues. Losses at the gene ends were 5 bases for V and 4 bases for J; bases not matched to a gene: 4. The data belong to a study of glioma-infiltrating T cells. The study's findings and limits: Above-expected tissue-blood divergence occurred in all gliomas, most in low-grade ones. Only very few CDR3 sequences appeared in both tissue and blood.

The sample was glioma tissue, nonneoplastic brain tissue, or PBMCs (not recorded which). V and J are TRBV29-1 and TRBJ2-1; TRBD1 matches at 8 bases. This TCR derives from a human donor with low-grade glioma or glioblastoma, undergoing nonglioma brain surgery, or in good health (not recorded which). CDR3 loop: CSVYTGGYNEQFF. The DNA for the CDR3 is TGCAGCGTTTACACAGGGGGATACAATGAGCAGTTCTTC.